This T cell receptor beta chain was profiled in a study of technical replicates of blood from several donors. Germline CDR1 and CDR2: LNHDA and SQIVND (reference sequence). The CDR3 is 15 amino acids. After removal of 6 bases from V and 0 bases from J, the junction contained 4 bases not matched to a gene. The data were produced by immunoSEQ multiplex PCR, yet TCRdb's version contains in-frame clones alone and is incomplete. The sample records tens of thousands of clones, just under 95% being singletons. This sequence was found in a human donor in good health. Sequenced: T cells isolated from PBMCs. The V and J genes are TRBV19 and TRBJ1-4; TRBD1 matches 7 bases. The CDR3 region has the DNA TGTGCCAGTAGGACAACAGGGGCAACTAATGAAAAACTGTTTTTT. Amino acid sequence: CASRTTGATNEKLFF.